This TCR beta chain was captured in a study of beta chain features in type 1 diabetes. The isolated RNA, all of it, was reverse transcribed, so expressed TCRB transcripts were what got sequenced. Here immunoSEQ multiplex PCR was the method, and the copy in TCRdb shows in-frame clones only, minus some. The sample consists of about 900,000 clones, roughly 17% of them appearing once. CD45RO/CCR7/CD25/CD127/CD95/CD27 separated CD4+ naive, central memory, regulatory and stem cell-like memory cells by sorting. Deletions cut 6 bases from V and 3 bases from J, with 26 bases between. The CDR3 has 18 residues. CDR1 and CDR2 from the germline V gene are SGHTA and FQGTGA.

The TCR comes from a woman aged 18-30 years in good health. This rearrangement joins TRBV7-3 to TRBJ1-2; D is perhaps TRBD1 (5 bases). Material for sequencing was naive CD4+ T cells from blood. The CDR3 coding sequence is TGTGCCAGCAGGAGAGGTCATAAAGCAGGGAGGTTCGACTATGGCTACACCTTC. Translation: CASRRGHKAGRFDYGYTF.